This TCR beta chain originates from a study of post-analysis software for immune sequencing data. cDNA libraries for TCR beta contained unique molecular identifiers. Via MiXCR, TCRdb re-called the PCR reads, giving one row per CDR3 protein. The table shows 350,000 to 450,000 distinct CDR3 sequences, with around a third occurring only once. V trimming: 2 bases; J trimming: 5 bases; junction bases outside the gene matches: 14. The CDR3 has 20 amino acids. Per germline, CDR1 MNHEY and CDR2 SVGEGT. Study observations and caveats: Patients used four to six TRBV segments, including TRBV5-6, TRBV5-1 and TRBV20-1, more often than controls. In multiple sclerosis, normalized Chao1 diversity was significantly below that of controls. Strong same-batch co-clustering of samples appeared with F measure clustering.

Of note for this clonotype: Its antigen is not known.

The specimen sequenced was blood. V is TRBV6-2 or TRBV6-3 and J is TRBJ2-2; 13 bases line up with TRBD2. The TCR was taken from a girl aged 5 to 17 with multiple sclerosis. CDR3 protein: CASSYPPWTSGGSRTGELFF. DNA of the CDR3: TGTGCCAGCAGTTACCCCCCATGGACTAGCGGGGGTTCAAGGACCGGGGAGCTGTTTTTT.